The source of this T cell receptor (beta chain) is a study of cytomegalovirus exposure and HLA in healthy donors. Study-level points and caveats: The authors listed some 160 TCR beta chains as cytomegalovirus-associated. Most TCR sequences showed up rarely, but some public TCRs showed up in many donors. Data from an earlier analysis indicated that most TCR beta V segments were productive either about 87% or about 30% of the time.

Concerning this clone: Its antigen is not known.

Sampled while nominally healthy, donors likely had unrecorded immune exposures. PCR employed 60 Vbeta and 13 Jbeta primers. Sequencing used immunoSEQ multiplex PCR; TCRdb keeps in-frame clones, though not all of them. The sample has some 150,000 clones, over 60% seen once. The CDR3 spans 17 residues. This receptor was obtained from a female donor in good health and CMV-seropositive. The chain links TRBV12-2 to TRBJ1-1. TRBV12-2 is designated a pseudogene. Input material: PBMCs. For the CDR3, the DNA is TGTGCAAGTCGCTTAGCGGGAGAGGGTACTAAGAACACTGAAGCTTTCTTT. Its protein is CASRLAGEGTKNTEAFF.